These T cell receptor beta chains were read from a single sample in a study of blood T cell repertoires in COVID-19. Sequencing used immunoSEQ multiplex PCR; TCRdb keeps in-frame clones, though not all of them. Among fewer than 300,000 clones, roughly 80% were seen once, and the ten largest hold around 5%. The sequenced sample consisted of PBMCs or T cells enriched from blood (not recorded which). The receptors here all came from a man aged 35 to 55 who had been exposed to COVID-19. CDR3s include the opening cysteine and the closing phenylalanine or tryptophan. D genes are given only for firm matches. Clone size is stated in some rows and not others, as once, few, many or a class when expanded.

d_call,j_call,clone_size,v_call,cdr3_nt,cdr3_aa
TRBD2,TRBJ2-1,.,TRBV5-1,TGCGCCAGCAGCTTGGGCGCTAGCGGGAGGGGCAATGAGCAGTTCTTC,CASSLGASGRGNEQFF
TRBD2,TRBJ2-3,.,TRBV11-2,TGTGCCAGCAGCCCTCGACTAGCGGGAGTATATACGCAGTATTTT,CASSPRLAGVYTQYF
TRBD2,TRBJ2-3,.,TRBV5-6,TGTGCCAGCAGCTTGGTCGGGCTAGCGGACCTCACAGATACGCAGTATTTT,CASSLVGLADLTDTQYF
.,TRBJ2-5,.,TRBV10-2,TGCGCCAGCAGTGAGCGTGGCAGCCAAGAGACCCAGTACTTC,CASSERGSQETQYF
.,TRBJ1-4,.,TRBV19,TGTGCCAGTAGACGACAGGAAAATGAAAAACTGTTTTTT,CASRRQENEKLFF
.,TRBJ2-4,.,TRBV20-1,TGCAGTGCGAACAGGGAAAACATTCAGTACTTC,CSANRENIQYF
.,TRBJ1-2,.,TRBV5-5,TGTGCCAGCAGCTTGGCCTTTGGGGGGGCGAACTATGGCTACACCTTC,CASSLAFGGANYGYTF
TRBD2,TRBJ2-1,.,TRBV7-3,TGTGCCAGCAGCCCGGGGAGGGAGAACTACAATGAGCAGTTCTTC,CASSPGRENYNEQFF
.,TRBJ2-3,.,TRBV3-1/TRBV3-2,TGTGCCAGCAGCCAACGGGTCCTGGGAGATACGCAGTATTTT,CASSQRVLGDTQYF
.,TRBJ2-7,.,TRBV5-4,TGTGCCAGCAGTAGGAGCGGTTTTAACGAGCAGTACTTC,CASSRSGFNEQYF
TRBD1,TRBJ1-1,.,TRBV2,TGTGCCAGCAGTTCATGGGGACAGGGGCTCACTGAAGCTTTCTTT,CASSSWGQGLTEAFF
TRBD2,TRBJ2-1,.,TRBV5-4,TGTGCCAGCAGAGGTAGCGGGAATGAGCAGTTCTTC,CASRGSGNEQFF
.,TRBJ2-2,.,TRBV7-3,TGTGCCAGCAGCCAACCGGGAAACCAGAACACCGGGGAGCTGTTTTTT,CASSQPGNQNTGELFF
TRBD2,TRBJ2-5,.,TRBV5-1,TGCGCCAGCAGCCCGGGTTCCAGGACTAGCTTCGGAGAGACCCAGTACTTC,CASSPGSRTSFGETQYF
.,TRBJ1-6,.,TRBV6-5,TGTGCCAGCAGTCATAGAGAGAATTCACCCCTCCACTTT,CASSHRENSPLHF
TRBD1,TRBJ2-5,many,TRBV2,TGTGCCAGCAGCCCCGGTCTTGGACAGGGGAGGGGAGAGACCCAGTACTTC,CASSPGLGQGRGETQYF
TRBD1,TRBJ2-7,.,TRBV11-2,TGTGCCAGCAGCTTATTGGGGACAGGGTTGATCTACGAGCAGTACTTC,CASSLLGTGLIYEQYF
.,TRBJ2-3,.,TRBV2,TGTGCCAGCACAGGGTCTGGACAGCAAAGGGGAAATACGCAGTATTTT,CASTGSGQQRGNTQYF
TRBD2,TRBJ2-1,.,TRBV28,TGTGCCAGCAGTCCTAGCGGGAGGCCAGTCAATGAGCAGTTCTTC,CASSPSGRPVNEQFF
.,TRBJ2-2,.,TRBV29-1,TGCAGCGTTGATAGCACCGGGGAGCTGTTTTTT,CSVDSTGELFF
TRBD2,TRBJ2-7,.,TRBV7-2,TGTGCCAGCAGCTTAATTAGCGGGAGGGCCGGAGGCGAGCAGTACTTC,CASSLISGRAGGEQYF
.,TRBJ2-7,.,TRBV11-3,TGTGCCAGCAGCTTGAACAGGGTGCGCGAGCAGTACTTC,CASSLNRVREQYF
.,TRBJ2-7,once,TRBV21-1,TGTGCCAGCAGCAAAGTTAATCCGAGGACAGGGATCTCGGCCTTGGAGCAGTACTTC,CASSKVNPRTGISALEQYF
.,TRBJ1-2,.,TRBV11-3,TGTGCCAGCAGCTCCAACCTACAGGGTAGTGGCTACACCTTC,CASSSNLQGSGYTF
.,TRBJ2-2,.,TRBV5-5,TGTGCCAGCAGCTTATCACAGGGAAACACCGGGGAGCTGTTTTTT,CASSLSQGNTGELFF
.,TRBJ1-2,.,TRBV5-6,TGTGCCAGCAGCCTGCTGGGGAGGGTGTATGGCTACACCTTC,CASSLLGRVYGYTF
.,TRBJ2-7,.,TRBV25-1,TGTGCCAGCAGTGGAGAGATTAGAGGGTTGAGCTACGAGCAGTACTTC,CASSGEIRGLSYEQYF
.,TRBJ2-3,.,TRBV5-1,TGCGCCAGCAAGATAGGAGGCACAGATACGCAGTATTTT,CASKIGGTDTQYF
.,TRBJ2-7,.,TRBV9,TGTGCCAGCAGCGTAGGACAGACCTACGAGCAGTACTTC,CASSVGQTYEQYF